The 19 T cell receptor beta chains below come from one sample, sequenced in a study of brain T cells in children with intractable seizures. Assay used: immunoSEQ multiplex PCR; TCRdb lists only in-frame clones, some missing. The sample holds about 340,000 clones, 93% seen once. Time point: blood from clinic visit 5 months post-surgery; TSC patient then seizure free. The sample was peripheral blood, taken less than 6 months after surgery. All receptors come from a boy under two years old with tuberous sclerosis and intractable seizures.

V and J are TRBV7-9 and TRBJ1-1; weak D call: TRBD1 (5 bases). Germline-derived CDR1 and CDR2 are SEHNR and FQNEAQ (reference sequence). The CDR3 is 14 amino acids. Trimming shortened V by 1 base and J by 3 bases, and 9 bases separated the two germline ends. CDR3 sequence: CASSLGVGDTEAFF. CDR3 DNA: TGTGCCAGCAGCTTAGGAGTGGGGGACACTGAAGCTTTCTTT.

The chain uses TRBV6-5 and TRBJ1-1; D gene unclear. This CDR3 region has 14 residues. Germline V gene data show CDR1 as MNHEY and CDR2 as SVGAGI. Trimming removed 7 bases at V and 0 bases at J, with 12 bases between. This CDR3 is CASKRPPLNTEAFF. The DNA for the CDR3 is TGTGCCAGCAAGCGGCCCCCCTTGAACACTGAAGCTTTCTTT.

The V gene is TRBV21-1, the J gene TRBJ2-7; the table's D call, TRBD1, has no DNA check behind it. TRBV21-1 is a listed pseudogene. This CDR3 has 18 residues. The CDR3 is CASSKVRPFQGCSYEQYF. In nucleotides, the CDR3 is TGTGCCAGCAGCAAAGTACGTCCTTTTCAGGGGTGCTCCTACGAGCAGTACTTC.

V is TRBV30 and J is TRBJ2-7, with a tentative D call TRBD1 (5 bases). The ends were cut back, 2 bases at V and 6 bases at J, with 14 bases in the middle. The germline gives CDR1 GTSNPN, CDR2 SVGIG (reference sequence). The CDR3 is made up of 13 amino acids. The CDR3 coding sequence is TGTGCCTGGAGTTTGGACACACGTTCCGAGCAGTACTTC. This encodes CAWSLDTRSEQYF.

The rearrangement links TRBV20-1 to TRBJ1-3; no clear D gene. V lost 3 bases and J 0 bases, leaving 9 bases between the germline ends. The CDR3 has 14 amino acids. Germline V gene lookup returns CDR1 DFQATT and CDR2 SNEGSKA (reference sequence). The CDR3 coding sequence is TGCAGTGCTAGTCTTCCAGGCTCTGGAAACACCATATATTTT. Amino acid sequence: CSASLPGSGNTIYF.

J is TRBJ2-1 and V is TRBV27; a possible D gene is TRBD2 (5 bases). V gave up 3 bases and J gave up 0 bases, with 12 bases separating them. CDR1 is MNHEY, CDR2 SMNVEV, per germline (reference sequence). The CDR3 has 16 residues. The CDR3 sequence is CASSFRWTDSYNEQFF. The CDR3 DNA reads as TGTGCCAGCAGTTTCCGGTGGACTGACTCCTACAATGAGCAGTTCTTC.

Regarding this clone: A single base separates this from a much larger clone, so it may be a read error. The gene calls are TRBV12-3 or TRBV12-4 and TRBJ1-2; tentative D call: TRBD1 (6 bases). Between the trimmed V and J ends, which lost 6 bases and 4 bases, there was a span of 12 bases. The CDR3 has 13 amino acids. The CDR3 DNA is TGTGCCAGCAGGGGAACAGGGATCTATGGCTACACCTTC. Translated: CASRGTGIYGYTF.

The CDR3 protein is CASLYTSGYNEQFF. The CDR3 nucleotides are TGTGCCAGCTTGTACACTAGCGGTTACAATGAGCAGTTCTTC. V is TRBV7-2 and J is TRBJ2-1, with TRBD2 matching 8 bases. CDR1 is SGHTA and CDR2 is FQGNSA in the germline V gene. V lost 8 bases to trimming and J lost 4 bases; unmatched junction nucleotides: 7. The CDR3 has 14 amino acids.

The chain employs TRBV19 and TRBJ1-5, with D perhaps matching TRBD1 (6 bases). From germline, CDR1 is LNHDA and CDR2 SQIVND (reference sequence). Trimming shortened V by 4 bases and J by 1 base, and 17 bases separated the two germline ends. The CDR3 spans 17 residues. CDR3: CASSTWTTGLSNQPQHF. The CDR3 DNA reads TGTGCCAGTAGTACCTGGACCACAGGGTTGAGCAATCAGCCCCAGCATTTT.

V usage is TRBV2 and J usage is TRBJ1-5, with 8 bases lining up with TRBD1. Germline V gene lookup returns CDR1 SNHLY and CDR2 FYNNEI. There are 18 residues in the CDR3. After removal of 4 bases from V and 1 base from J, the junction contained 12 bases not matched to a gene. CDR3 sequence (DNA): TGTGCCAGCAGTGGTATGTCAGGGGGCGACGGGAGCAATCAGCCCCAGCATTTT. It translates to CASSGMSGGDGSNQPQHF.

This chain connects TRBV9 to TRBJ2-7, with 7 bases aligning to TRBD1. This CDR3 contains 15 residues. With 3 bases clipped from V and 3 bases from J, the junction kept 9 bases outside the gene matches. Germline V gene lookup returns CDR1 SGDLS and CDR2 YYNGEE. As DNA, the CDR3 is TGTGCCAGCAGCGGATCGGACAGGAACAGCTACGAGCAGTACTTC. Its protein product is CASSGSDRNSYEQYF.

This clone has only one observation. The chain joins TRBV2 to TRBJ2-2; TRBD2 matches 8 bases. The CDR3 has 14 amino acids. Germline V gene data show CDR1 as SNHLY and CDR2 as FYNNEI. V gave up 9 bases and J gave up 5 bases; unmatched junction bases: 8. The CDR3 DNA sequence: TGTGCCAGTGTACCGGGACTAGAGACCGGGGAGCTGTTTTTT. This sequence encodes CASVPGLETGELFF. The full variable domain, completed using reference TRBV2 and TRBJ2-2, is EPEVTQTPSHQVTQMGQEVILRCVPISNHLYFYWYRQILGQKVEFLVSFYNNEISEKSEIFDDQFSVERPDGSNFTLKIRSTKLEDSAMYFCASVPGLETGELFFGEGSRLTVL.

The chain employs TRBV6-5 and TRBJ1-5; TRBD1 matches 7 bases. This CDR3 has 14 residues. V trimming: 4 bases; J trimming: 3 bases; junction bases outside the gene matches: 3. Looked up from germline, CDR1 is MNHEY and CDR2 is SVGAGI. Written as DNA, the CDR3 is TGTGCCAGCAGTTTGACAGGGTTCAATCAGCCCCAGCATTTT. This sequence encodes CASSLTGFNQPQHF.

The chain carries TRBV2 and TRBJ1-1; TRBD1 matches at 7 bases. Germline trimming cut 7 bases from V and 1 base from J; bases unmatched to any gene: 9. Germline V gene lookup returns CDR1 SNHLY and CDR2 FYNNEI. This CDR3 has 15 amino acids. Here the CDR3 reads CASTVGGASNTEAFF. The CDR3 coding sequence is TGTGCCAGCACGGTAGGGGGCGCGTCGAACACTGAAGCTTTCTTT.

The chain employs TRBV4-1 and TRBJ2-3; TRBD1 matches 7 bases. Unmatched junction bases numbered 7, after V lost 10 bases and J lost 3 bases. The CDR3 has 13 amino acids. CDR1 is MGHRA and CDR2 is YSYEKL in the germline V gene. CDR3 nucleotide sequence: TGCGCCACCGGGACAGTCCAGACAGATACGCAGTATTTT. Its translation: CATGTVQTDTQYF.

The V and J genes are TRBV6-5 and TRBJ1-6; TRBD1 matches at 8 bases. With 5 bases clipped from V and 9 bases from J, the junction kept 6 bases outside the gene matches. CDR1 is MNHEY, CDR2 SVGAGI, per germline. This CDR3 contains 14 residues. CDR3 sequence: CASSRQGHGSPLHF. The DNA for the CDR3 is TGTGCCAGCAGTAGACAGGGGCACGGTTCACCCCTCCACTTT.

The chain recombines TRBV6-5 with TRBJ1-1; D remains unclear. V lost 0 bases, J lost 1 base, and 9 bases lay in between. This CDR3 has 15 amino acids. Per the germline V gene, CDR1 is MNHEY and CDR2 is SVGAGI. DNA for the CDR3: TGTGCCAGCAGTTACTCACCCCGGGGGAACACTGAAGCTTTCTTT. It translates to CASSYSPRGNTEAFF.

The CDR3 DNA sequence: TGTGCCAGCTCACCACCGGGACAGGGACGAAGAATTACTGAAGCTTTCTTT. Translated, it gives CASSPPGQGRRITEAFF. The gene calls are TRBV18 and TRBJ1-1, with 9 bases aligning to TRBD1. V trimming: 0 bases; J trimming: 5 bases; junction bases outside the gene matches: 10. Germline V gene data show CDR1 as KGHSH and CDR2 as LQKENI. The CDR3 contains 17 residues.

The CDR3 DNA sequence: TGTGCCAGCAGCTTCCCGGGGAAGAACACTGAAGCTTTCTTT. It yields the protein CASSFPGKNTEAFF. The gene calls are TRBV7-8 and TRBJ1-1; D gene uncertain. The germline V gene has CDR1 SGHVS and CDR2 FQNEAQ. The V gene lost 3 bases and the J gene lost 1 base, with 9 bases spanning the gap. The CDR3 is 14 residues long.